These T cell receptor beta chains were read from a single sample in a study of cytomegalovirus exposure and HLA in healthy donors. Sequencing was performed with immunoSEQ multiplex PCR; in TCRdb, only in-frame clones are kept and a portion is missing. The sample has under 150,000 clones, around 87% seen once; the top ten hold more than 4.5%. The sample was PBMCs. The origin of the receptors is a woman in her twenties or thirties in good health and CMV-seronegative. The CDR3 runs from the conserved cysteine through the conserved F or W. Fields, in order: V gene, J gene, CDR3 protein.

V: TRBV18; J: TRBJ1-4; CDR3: CASSPRQENEKLFF
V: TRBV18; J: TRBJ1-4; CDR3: CASSPREGLHEKLFF
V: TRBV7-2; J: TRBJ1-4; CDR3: CASSSRDREKLFF
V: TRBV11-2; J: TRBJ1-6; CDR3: CASSLAWGNSPLHF
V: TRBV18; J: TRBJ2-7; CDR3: CASSRLGTSGGPVSYEQYF
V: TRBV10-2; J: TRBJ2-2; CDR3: CASSESMRATGGRTGELFF
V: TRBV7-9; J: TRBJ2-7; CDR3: CASSLDPWSRGSYEQYF
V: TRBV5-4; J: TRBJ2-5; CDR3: CASSFASGSNLETQYF
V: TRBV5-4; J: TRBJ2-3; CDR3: CASSVVPADTQYF
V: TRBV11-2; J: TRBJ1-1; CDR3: CASSPGSPKAFF
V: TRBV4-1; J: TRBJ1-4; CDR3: CASSLNRNEKLFF
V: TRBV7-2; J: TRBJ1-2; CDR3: CASSAIALNTNYGYTF
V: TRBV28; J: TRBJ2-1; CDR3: CATNLGEMFF
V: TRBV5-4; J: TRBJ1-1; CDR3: CASSLGGQWNTEAFF
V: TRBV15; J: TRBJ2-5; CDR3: CATSRGVERETQYF
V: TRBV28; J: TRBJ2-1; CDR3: CASSYTGNEQFF
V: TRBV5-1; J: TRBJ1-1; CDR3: CASSSGQGRNKGEAFF
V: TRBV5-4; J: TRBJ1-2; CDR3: CASSLGNQAVNYGYTF
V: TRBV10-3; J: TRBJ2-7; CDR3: CAISENLGPYEQYF
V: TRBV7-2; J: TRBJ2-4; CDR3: CASSPRWPSGSHRNIQYF
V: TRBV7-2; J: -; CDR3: CASSPRQGLYEQYF
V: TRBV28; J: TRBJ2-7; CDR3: CASTPWGVSYEQYF
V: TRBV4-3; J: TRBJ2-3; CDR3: CASSQDGGAGTDTQYF
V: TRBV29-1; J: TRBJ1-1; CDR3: CSVEGGSVSTEAFF
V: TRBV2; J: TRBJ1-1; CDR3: CASSALGTNTEAFF
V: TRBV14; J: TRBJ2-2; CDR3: CASSPRLTGGNTGELFF
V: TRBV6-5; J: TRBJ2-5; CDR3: CASSYSGGARVETQYF
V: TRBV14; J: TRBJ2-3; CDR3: CASSQEIAVSTDTQYF
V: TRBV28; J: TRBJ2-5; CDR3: CASSLRTGFLGETQYF
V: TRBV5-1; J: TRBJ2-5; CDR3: CASSLGNGGAVETQYF
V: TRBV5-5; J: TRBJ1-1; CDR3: CASSLLRSEAFF
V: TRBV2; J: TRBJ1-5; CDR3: CASRARNSNQPQHF
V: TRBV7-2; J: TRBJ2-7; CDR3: CASSLVAAREQYF
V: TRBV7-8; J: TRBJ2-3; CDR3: CASSLTLGATDTQYF
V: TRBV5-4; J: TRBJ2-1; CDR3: CASRQLAGGRSYNEQFF
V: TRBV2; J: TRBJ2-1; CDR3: CASSDSFEQFF
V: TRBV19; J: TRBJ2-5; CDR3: CASSRKGQGTQETQYF
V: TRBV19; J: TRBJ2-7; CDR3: CASSPGTYLYEQYF
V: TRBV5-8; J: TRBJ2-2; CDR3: CASSLGRVLTGELFF
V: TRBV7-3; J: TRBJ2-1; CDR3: CASSLIGRGNEQFF
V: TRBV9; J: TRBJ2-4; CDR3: CASSVGPLGTASNIQYF
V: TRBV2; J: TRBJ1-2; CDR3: CASSGRPGDYGYTF
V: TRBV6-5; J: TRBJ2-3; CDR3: CASSYSGTGNTDTQYF
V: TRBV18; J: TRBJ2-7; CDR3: CASSRLAGGRYEQYF
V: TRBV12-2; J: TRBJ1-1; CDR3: CASRLVSKTDTEAFF